This T cell receptor beta chain was recorded in a study of T-cell reconstitution after alpha-beta-depleted transplantation in children. Study results and limitations: When one year had passed after transplant, most T-cell counts and diversity came from newly produced T cells.

For TCRbeta, the library was prepared with unique molecular identifiers. TCRdb analysed the PCR reads with MiXCR anew, one entry per CDR3 protein. The repertoire holds about 300,000 distinct CDR3 sequences, with around a tenth as singletons. The V end was cut by 4 bases, the J end by 7 bases, with 8 bases between. The CDR3 extends over 13 amino acids. Germline CDR1 SGHDN, CDR2 FVKESK. The sample holds many counts of this clonotype. Its antigen is currently unknown. The sequence was obtained from a boy under two years old with acute myeloid leukemia, due to receive a stem cell transplant. V gene TRBV14 combines with J gene TRBJ1-6, with D possibly matching TRBD1 (5 bases). Sequencing used PBMCs, obtained before TCRalphabeta/CD19-depleted stem cell transplant. The CDR3 spells CASSPQANSPLHF. CDR3 sequence (DNA): TGTGCCAGCAGCCCACAGGCCAATTCACCCCTCCACTTT.